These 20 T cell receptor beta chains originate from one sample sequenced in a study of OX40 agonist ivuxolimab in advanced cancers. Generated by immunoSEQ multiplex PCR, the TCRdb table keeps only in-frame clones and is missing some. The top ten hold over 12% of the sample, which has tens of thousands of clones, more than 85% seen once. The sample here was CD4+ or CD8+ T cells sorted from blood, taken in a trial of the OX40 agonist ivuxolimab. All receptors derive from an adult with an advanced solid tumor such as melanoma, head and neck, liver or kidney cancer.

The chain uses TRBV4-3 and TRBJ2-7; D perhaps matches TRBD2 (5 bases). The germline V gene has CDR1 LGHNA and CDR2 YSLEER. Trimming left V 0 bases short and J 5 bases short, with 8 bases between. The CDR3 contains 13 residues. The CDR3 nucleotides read TGCGCCAGCAGCCAAGATTACGGGAACGAGCAGTACTTC. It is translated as CASSQDYGNEQYF.

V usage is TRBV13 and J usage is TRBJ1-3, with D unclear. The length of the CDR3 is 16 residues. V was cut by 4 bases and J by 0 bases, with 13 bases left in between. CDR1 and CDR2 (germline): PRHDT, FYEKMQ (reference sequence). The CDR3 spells CASSSLDTFSGNTIYF. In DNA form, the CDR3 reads TGTGCCAGCAGCTCCCTTGACACCTTCTCTGGAAACACCATATATTTT.

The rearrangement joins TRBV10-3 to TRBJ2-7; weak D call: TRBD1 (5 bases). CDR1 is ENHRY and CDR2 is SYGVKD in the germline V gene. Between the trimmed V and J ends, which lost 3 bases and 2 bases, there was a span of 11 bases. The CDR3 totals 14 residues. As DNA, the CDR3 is TGTGCCATCAGTGACAGGGTAGGGACCTACGAGCAGTACTTC. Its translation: CAISDRVGTYEQYF.

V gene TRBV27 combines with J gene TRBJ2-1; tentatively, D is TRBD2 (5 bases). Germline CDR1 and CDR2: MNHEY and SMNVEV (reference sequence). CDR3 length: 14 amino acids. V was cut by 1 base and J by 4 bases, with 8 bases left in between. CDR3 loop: CASSLYPGYNEQFF. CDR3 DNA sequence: TGTGCCAGCAGTTTATATCCGGGGTACAATGAGCAGTTCTTC.

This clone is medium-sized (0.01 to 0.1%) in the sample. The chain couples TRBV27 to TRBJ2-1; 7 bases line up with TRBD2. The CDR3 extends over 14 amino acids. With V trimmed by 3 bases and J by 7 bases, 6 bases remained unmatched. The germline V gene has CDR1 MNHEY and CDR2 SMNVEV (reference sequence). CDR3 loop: CASSLTGAGNEQFF. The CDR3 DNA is TGTGCCAGCAGTTTGACGGGAGCGGGAAATGAGCAGTTCTTC.

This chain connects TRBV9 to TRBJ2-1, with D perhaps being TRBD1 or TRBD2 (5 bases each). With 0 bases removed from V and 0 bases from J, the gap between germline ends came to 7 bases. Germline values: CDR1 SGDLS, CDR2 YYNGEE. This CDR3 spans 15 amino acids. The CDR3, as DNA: TGTGCCAGCAGCGTAGGGGGGAACTCCTACAATGAGCAGTTCTTC. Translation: CASSVGGNSYNEQFF.

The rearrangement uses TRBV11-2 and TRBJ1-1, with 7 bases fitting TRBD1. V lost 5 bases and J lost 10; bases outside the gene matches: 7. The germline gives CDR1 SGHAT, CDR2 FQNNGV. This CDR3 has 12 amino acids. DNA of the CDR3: TGTGCCAGCAGCGCAATTCGACAGGGAGCTTTCTTT. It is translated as CASSAIRQGAFF.

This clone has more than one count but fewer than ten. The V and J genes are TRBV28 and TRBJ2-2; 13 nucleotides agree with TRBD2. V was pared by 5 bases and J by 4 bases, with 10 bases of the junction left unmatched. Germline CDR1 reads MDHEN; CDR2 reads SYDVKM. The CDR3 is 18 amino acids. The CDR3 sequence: CASSTPGLAGRATGELFF. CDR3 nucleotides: TGTGCCAGCAGTACTCCGGGACTAGCGGGACGGGCCACCGGGGAGCTGTTTTTT.

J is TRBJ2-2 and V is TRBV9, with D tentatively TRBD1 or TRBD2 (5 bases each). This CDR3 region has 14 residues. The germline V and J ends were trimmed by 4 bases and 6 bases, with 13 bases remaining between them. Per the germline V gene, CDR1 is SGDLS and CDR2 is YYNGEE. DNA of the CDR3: TGTGCCAGCAGCCCTTGGGACCGGCCCGGGGAGCTGTTTTTT. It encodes CASSPWDRPGELFF.

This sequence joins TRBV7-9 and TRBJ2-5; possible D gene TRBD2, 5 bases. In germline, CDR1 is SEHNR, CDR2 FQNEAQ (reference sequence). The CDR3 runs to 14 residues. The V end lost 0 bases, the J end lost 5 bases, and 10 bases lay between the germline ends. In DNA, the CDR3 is TGTGCCAGCAGCTTAGCAACTAGTGTGGAGACCCAGTACTTC. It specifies CASSLATSVETQYF.

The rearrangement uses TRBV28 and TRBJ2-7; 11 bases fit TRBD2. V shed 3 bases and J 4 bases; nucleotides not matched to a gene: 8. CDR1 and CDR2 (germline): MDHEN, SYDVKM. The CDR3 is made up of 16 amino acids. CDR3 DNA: TGTGCCAGCAGTTTCCGCCGACTAGCGGGAACATACGAGCAGTACTTC. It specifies CASSFRRLAGTYEQYF.

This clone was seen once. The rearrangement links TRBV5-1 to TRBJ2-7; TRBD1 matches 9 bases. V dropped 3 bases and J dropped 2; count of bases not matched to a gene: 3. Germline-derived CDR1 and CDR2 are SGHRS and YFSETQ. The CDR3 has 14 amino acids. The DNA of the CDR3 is TGCGCCAGCAGCTCCGGGACAGGGACCTACGAGCAGTACTTC. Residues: CASSSGTGTYEQYF.

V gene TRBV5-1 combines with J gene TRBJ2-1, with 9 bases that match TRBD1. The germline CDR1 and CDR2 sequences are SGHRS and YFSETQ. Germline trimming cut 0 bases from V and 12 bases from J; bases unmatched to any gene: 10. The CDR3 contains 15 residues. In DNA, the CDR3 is TGCGCCAGCAGCTTGGGGACAGGGGATGTGATCGGGCAGTTCTTC. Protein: CASSLGTGDVIGQFF.

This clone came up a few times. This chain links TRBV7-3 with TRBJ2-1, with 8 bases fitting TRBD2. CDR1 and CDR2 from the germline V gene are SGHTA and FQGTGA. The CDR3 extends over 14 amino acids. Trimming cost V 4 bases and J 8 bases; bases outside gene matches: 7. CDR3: CASSSGGRSDEQFF. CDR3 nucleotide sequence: TGTGCCAGCAGCTCGGGCGGGAGGTCCGATGAGCAGTTCTTC.

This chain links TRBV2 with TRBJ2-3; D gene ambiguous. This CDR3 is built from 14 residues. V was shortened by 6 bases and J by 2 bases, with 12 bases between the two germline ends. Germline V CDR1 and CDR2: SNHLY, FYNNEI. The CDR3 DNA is TGTGCCAGCAGAGAACATGCCTCCACAGATACGCAGTATTTT. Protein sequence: CASREHASTDTQYF. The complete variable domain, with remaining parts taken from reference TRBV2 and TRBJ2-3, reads EPEVTQTPSHQVTQMGQEVILRCVPISNHLYFYWYRQILGQKVEFLVSFYNNEISEKSEIFDDQFSVERPDGSNFTLKIRSTKLEDSAMYFCASREHASTDTQYFGPGTRLTVL.

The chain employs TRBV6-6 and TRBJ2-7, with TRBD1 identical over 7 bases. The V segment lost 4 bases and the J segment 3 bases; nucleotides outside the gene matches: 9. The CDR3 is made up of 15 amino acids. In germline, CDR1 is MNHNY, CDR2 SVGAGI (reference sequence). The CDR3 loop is CASSFFEGAGYEQYF. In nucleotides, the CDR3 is TGTGCCAGCAGTTTTTTTGAGGGGGCTGGCTACGAGCAGTACTTC.

The CDR3 sequence is CASSLEFGQASYEQYF. The CDR3 nucleotides read TGCGCCAGCAGCTTGGAATTTGGACAGGCGTCCTACGAGCAGTACTTC. The genes are TRBV5-1 and TRBJ2-7, with TRBD1 matching over 7 bases. V trimming: 0 bases; J trimming: 1 base; junction bases outside the gene matches: 7. Germline loops: CDR1 SGHRS, CDR2 YFSETQ. The CDR3 covers 16 residues.

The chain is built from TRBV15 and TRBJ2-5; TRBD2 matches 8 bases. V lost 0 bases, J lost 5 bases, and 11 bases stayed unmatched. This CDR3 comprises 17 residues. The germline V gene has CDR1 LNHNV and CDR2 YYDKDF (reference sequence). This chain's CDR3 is CATSRDGEQAGVETQYF. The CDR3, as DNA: TGTGCCACCAGCAGAGACGGGGAGCAAGCGGGAGTGGAGACCCAGTACTTC.

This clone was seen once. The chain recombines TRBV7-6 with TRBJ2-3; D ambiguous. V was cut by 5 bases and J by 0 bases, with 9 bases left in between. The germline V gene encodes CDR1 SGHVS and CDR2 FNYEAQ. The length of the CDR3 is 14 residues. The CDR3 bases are TGTGCCAGCAGCCCAGAGACTAGCACAGATACGCAGTATTTT. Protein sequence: CASSPETSTDTQYF.

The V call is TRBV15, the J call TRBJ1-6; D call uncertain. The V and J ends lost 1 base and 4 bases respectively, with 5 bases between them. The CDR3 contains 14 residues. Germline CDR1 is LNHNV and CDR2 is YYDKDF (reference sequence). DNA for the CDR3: TGTGCCACCAGCAGAGCCCTTTATAATTCACCCCTCCACTTT. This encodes CATSRALYNSPLHF. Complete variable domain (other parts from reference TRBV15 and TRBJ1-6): DAMVIQNPRYQVTQFGKPVTLSCSQTLNHNVMYWYQQKSSQAPKLLFHYYDKDFNNEADTPDNFQSRRPNTSFCFLDIRSPGLGDTAMYLCATSRALYNSPLHFGNGTRLTVT.